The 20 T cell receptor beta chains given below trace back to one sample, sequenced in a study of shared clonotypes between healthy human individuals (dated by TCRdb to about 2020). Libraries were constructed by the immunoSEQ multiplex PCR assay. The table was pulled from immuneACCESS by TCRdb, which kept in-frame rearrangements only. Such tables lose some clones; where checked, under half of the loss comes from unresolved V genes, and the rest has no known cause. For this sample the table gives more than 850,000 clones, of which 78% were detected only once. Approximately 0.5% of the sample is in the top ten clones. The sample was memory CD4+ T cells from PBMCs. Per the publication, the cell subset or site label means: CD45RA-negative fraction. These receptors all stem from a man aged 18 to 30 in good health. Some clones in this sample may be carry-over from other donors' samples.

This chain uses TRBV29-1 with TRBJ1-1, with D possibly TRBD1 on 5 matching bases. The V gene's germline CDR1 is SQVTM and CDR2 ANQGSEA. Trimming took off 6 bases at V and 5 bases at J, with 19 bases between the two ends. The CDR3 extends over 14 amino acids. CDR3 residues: CSVAGVREGTEAFF. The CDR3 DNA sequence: TGCAGCGTAGCCGGGGTCAGGGAAGGGACTGAAGCTTTCTTT.

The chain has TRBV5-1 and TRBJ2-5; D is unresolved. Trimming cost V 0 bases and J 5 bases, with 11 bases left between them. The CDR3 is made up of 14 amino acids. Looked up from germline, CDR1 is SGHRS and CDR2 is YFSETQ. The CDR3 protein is CASSLVGVWETQYF. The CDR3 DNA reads TGCGCCAGCAGCTTGGTTGGGGTTTGGGAGACCCAGTACTTC.

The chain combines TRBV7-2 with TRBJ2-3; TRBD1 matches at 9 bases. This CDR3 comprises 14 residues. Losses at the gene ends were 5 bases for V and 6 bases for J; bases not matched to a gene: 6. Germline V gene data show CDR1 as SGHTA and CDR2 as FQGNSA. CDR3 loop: CASSRQGVQDTQYF. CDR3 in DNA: TGTGCCAGCAGCCGACAGGGGGTTCAGGATACGCAGTATTTT.

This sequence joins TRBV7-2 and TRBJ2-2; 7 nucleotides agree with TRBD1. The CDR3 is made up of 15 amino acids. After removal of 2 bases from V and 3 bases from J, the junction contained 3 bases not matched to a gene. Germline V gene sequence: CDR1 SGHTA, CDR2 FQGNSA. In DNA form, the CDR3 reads TGTGCCAGCAGCTTAAGGGGGCGCGACACCGGGGAGCTGTTTTTT. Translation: CASSLRGRDTGELFF.

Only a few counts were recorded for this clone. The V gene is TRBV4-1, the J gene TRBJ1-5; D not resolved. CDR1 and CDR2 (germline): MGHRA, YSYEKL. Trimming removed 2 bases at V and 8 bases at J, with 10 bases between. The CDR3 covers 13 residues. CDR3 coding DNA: TGCGCCAGCAGCCAATTCCGTTCGGAGCCCCAGCATTTT. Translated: CASSQFRSEPQHF.

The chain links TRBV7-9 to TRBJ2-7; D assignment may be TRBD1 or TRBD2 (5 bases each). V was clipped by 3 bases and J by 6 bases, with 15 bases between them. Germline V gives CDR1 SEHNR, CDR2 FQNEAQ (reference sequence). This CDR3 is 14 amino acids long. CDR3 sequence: CASSFLRGASEQYF. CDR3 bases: TGTGCCAGCAGCTTTCTAAGAGGGGCATCCGAGCAGTACTTC.

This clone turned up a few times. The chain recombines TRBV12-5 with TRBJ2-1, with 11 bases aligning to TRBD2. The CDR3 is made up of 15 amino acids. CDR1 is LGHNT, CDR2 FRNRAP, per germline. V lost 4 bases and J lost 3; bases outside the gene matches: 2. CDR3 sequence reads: CASGSGLAGYNEQFF. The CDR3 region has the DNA TGTGCTAGTGGTTCCGGACTAGCGGGCTACAATGAGCAGTTCTTC.

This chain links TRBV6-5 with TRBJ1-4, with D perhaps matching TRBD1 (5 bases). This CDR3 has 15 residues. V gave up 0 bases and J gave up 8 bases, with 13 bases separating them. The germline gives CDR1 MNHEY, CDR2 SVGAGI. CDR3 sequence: CASSYSKGGVEKLFF. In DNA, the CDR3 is TGTGCCAGCAGTTACTCGAAAGGAGGGGTGGAAAAACTGTTTTTT.

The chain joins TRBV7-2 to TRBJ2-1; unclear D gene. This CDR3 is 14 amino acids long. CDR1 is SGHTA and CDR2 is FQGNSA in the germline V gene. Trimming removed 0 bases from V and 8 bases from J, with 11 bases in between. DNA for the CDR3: TGTGCCAGCAGCTTAGCCGGGTCCTCACATGAGCAGTTCTTC. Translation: CASSLAGSSHEQFF.

The CDR3 sequence is CASRETGRKNTEAFF. For the CDR3, the DNA is TGTGCCAGCAGAGAGACGGGACGGAAGAACACTGAAGCTTTCTTT. The gene calls are TRBV28 and TRBJ1-1; possibly TRBD1 for D (5 bases). Germline assignment: CDR1 MDHEN and CDR2 SYDVKM. The length of the CDR3 is 15 residues. Trimming pared 6 bases from V and 1 base from J, leaving 15 bases between.

CDR3 in DNA: TGTGCCAGTAGTATTCGGACGGGGCCTAACTATGGCTACACCTTC. Its translation is CASSIRTGPNYGYTF. The rearrangement uses TRBV19 and TRBJ1-2; D is perhaps TRBD1 (5 bases). V lost 3 bases and J lost 0, with 11 bases in between. The CDR3 has 15 amino acids. CDR1 LNHDA and CDR2 SQIVND come from the germline V gene (reference sequence).

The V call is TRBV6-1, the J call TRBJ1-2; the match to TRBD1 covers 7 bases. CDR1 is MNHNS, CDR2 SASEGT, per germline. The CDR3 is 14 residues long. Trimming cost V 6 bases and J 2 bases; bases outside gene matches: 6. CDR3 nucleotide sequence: TGTGCCAGCAGCAAGAGGGACAGCAACTATGGCTACACCTTC. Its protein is CASSKRDSNYGYTF.

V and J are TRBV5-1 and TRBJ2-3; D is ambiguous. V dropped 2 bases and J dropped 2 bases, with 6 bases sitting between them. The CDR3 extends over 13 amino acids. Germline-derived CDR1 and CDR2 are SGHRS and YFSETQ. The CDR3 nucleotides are TGCGCCAGCAGCTTAACGGCCACAGATACGCAGTATTTT. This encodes CASSLTATDTQYF.

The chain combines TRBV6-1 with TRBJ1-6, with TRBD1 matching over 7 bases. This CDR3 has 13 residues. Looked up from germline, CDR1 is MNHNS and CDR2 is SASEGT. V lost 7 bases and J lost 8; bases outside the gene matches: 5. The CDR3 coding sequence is TGTGCCAGCACGACAGGGTCCCATTCACCCCTCCACTTT. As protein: CASTTGSHSPLHF.

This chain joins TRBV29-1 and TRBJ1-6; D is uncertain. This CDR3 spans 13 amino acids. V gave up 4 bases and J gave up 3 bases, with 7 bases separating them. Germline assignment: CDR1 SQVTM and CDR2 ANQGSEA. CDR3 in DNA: TGCAGCGTTGCCTACTACTATAATTCACCCCTCCACTTT. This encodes CSVAYYYNSPLHF.

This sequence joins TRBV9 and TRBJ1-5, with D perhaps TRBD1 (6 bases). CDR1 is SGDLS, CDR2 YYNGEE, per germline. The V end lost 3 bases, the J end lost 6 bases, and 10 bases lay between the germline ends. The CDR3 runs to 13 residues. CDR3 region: CASSEQGAQPQHF. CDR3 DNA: TGTGCCAGCAGCGAACAGGGTGCTCAGCCCCAGCATTTT.

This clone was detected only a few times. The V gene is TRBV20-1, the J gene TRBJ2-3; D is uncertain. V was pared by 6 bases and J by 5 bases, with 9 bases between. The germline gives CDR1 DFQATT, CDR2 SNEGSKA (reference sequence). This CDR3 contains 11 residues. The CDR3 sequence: CSAVGEDTQYF. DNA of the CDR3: TGCAGTGCCGTCGGCGAAGATACGCAGTATTTT.

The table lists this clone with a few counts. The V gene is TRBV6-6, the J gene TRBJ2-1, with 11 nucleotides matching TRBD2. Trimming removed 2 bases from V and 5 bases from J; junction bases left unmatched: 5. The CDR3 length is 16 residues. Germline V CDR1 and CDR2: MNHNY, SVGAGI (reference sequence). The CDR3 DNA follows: TGTGCCAGCAGTTACCCACCGGGACTAGCGGACAATGAGCAGTTCTTC. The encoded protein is CASSYPPGLADNEQFF.

The CDR3 region has the DNA TGCGCCAGCAGCGCCCGAACGAGGGGACTTCCTGAGCAGTTCTTC. Its translation is CASSARTRGLPEQFF. V and J are TRBV4-1 and TRBJ2-1; a weak D match, TRBD2 (6 bases). The ends were cut back, 5 bases at V and 9 bases at J, with 20 bases in the middle. The length of the CDR3 is 15 residues. From germline, CDR1 is MGHRA and CDR2 YSYEKL.

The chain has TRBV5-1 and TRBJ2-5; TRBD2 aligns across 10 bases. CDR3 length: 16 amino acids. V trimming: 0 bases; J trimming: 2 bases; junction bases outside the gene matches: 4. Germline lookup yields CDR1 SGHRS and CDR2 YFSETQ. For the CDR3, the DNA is TGCGCCAGCAGCTTGGGGATAGCGGGAGGACAAGAGACCCAGTACTTC. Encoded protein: CASSLGIAGGQETQYF. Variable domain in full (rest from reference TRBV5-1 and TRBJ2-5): KAGVTQTPRYLIKTRGQQVTLSCSPISGHRSVSWYQQTPGQGLQFLFEYFSETQRNKGNFPGRFSGRQFSNSRSEMNVSTLELGDSALYLCASSLGIAGGQETQYFGPGTRLLVL.